Included here is one T cell receptor (beta chain) sequence, with context. Full-length variable regions came from constant-region reverse primers plus semi-nested Nested Universal Primer A PCR. TCRdb redid the calling of the 5' RACE reads with MiXCR, one entry per CDR3 protein. The repertoire consists of 52,000 or so distinct CDR3 sequences, with about 20% occurring once and the leading ten covering 2.5% to 3.5%. Cells sorted as Tregs were CD4+, CD25+ and CD127-/low. CDR1 and CDR2 from the germline V gene are SNHLY and FYNNEI. Trimming removed 4 bases from V and 7 bases from J, with 8 bases in between. The length of the CDR3 is 12 residues.

The clonotype was recovered from a female donor with breast cancer. This chain connects TRBV2 to TRBJ1-5; no definite D call. Sample: tumor-infiltrating Tregs sorted from the breast tumor. The chain's CDR3 is CASSVLKQPQHF. The DNA for the CDR3 is TGTGCCAGCAGTGTTCTTAAGCAGCCCCAGCATTTT.